A single count supports the clone carrying this TCR beta chain. PBMCs were stained for CD3, CD4 and CD8, and CD4+ and CD8+ T cells were sorted. The data stem from a study of CD8+ T cells in alopecia areata. Isolated RNA was reverse transcribed into cDNA used as the sequencing template. The table came from immunoSEQ multiplex PCR; TCRdb's copy has only in-frame clones and leaves some out. The table lists about 120,000 clones, roughly 66% of them singletons. This CDR3 is built from 13 residues. Per the germline V gene, CDR1 is SGHAT and CDR2 is FQNNGV. V shed 3 bases and J shed 3 bases, with 8 bases lying between them.

This receptor was obtained from a human donor in good health. Sequences were obtained from CD4+ T cells sorted from blood. V gene TRBV11-2 combines with J gene TRBJ2-5, with D possibly called TRBD1 or TRBD2 (5 bases each). CDR3 DNA sequence: TGTGCCAGCAGCTTCGGGACGGAAGAGACCCAGTACTTC. Protein sequence: CASSFGTEETQYF.